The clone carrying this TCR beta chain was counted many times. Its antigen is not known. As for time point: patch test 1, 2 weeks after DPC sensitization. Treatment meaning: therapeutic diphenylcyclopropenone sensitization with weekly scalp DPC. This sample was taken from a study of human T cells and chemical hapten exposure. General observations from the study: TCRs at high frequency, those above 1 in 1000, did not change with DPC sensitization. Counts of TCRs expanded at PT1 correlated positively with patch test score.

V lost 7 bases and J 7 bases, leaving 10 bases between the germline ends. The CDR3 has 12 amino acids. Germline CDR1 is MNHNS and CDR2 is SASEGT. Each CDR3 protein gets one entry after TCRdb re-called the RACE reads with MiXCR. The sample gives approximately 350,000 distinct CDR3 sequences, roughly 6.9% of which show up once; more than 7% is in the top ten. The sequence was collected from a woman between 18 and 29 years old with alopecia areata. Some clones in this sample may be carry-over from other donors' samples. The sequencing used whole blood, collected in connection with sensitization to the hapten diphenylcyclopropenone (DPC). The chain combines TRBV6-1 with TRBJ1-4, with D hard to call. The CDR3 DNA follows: TGTGCCAGCAAATTCAATCGTGAAAAACTGTTTTTT. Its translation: CASKFNREKLFF.